The 20 T cell receptor beta chains below were found in one sample sequenced in a study of blood T cell repertoires in COVID-19. The table came from immunoSEQ multiplex PCR; TCRdb's copy has only in-frame clones and leaves some out. The repertoire holds 200,000 to 250,000 clones, with about nine tenths as singletons. Material: PBMCs or T cells enriched from blood (not recorded which). All receptors come from a woman between 40 and 50 years old with acute COVID-19.

The chain employs TRBV4-1 and TRBJ1-4, with 7 bases fitting TRBD1. The germline V gene has CDR1 MGHRA and CDR2 YSYEKL. The CDR3 runs 17 residues. The trim removed 1 base at V and 8 bases at J, leaving 13 bases unmatched. The CDR3 nucleotides are TGCGCCAGCAGCCAAGGAGAGGAATCAGGGGGAGGCGAAAAACTGTTTTTT. Protein: CASSQGEESGGGEKLFF.

This clone was picked up one time. For the CDR3, the DNA is TGTGCCACCAGCAGAGATAAAAAAGCCAACACTGAAGCTTTCTTT. It encodes CATSRDKKANTEAFF. The chain couples TRBV15 to TRBJ1-1; D gene unclear. CDR3 length equals 15 residues. Looked up from germline, CDR1 is LNHNV and CDR2 is YYDKDF (reference sequence). The V and J ends lost 0 bases and 2 bases respectively, with 10 bases between them.

The chain recombines TRBV11-2 with TRBJ2-1; TRBD2 aligns across 11 bases. J was trimmed by 4 bases and V by 7 bases; bases with no gene match: 3. Germline CDR1 and CDR2: SGHAT and FQNNGV. This CDR3 contains 14 residues. For the CDR3, the DNA is TGTGCCAGCACTAGCGGGGGGACGTACAATGAGCAGTTCTTC. Translation: CASTSGGTYNEQFF.

The V call is TRBV5-1, the J call TRBJ1-4, with 8 bases identical to TRBD1. V lost 0 bases to trimming and J lost 3 bases; unmatched junction nucleotides: 10. This CDR3 has 18 amino acids. Looked up from germline, CDR1 is SGHRS and CDR2 is YFSETQ. The CDR3 bases are TGCGCCAGCAGCTTGGCAATGCAGGGGGCGCGGGCTAATGAAAAACTGTTTTTT. This sequence encodes CASSLAMQGARANEKLFF.

The genes are TRBV4-2 and TRBJ2-2; TRBD2 agrees at 12 bases. V lost 0 bases and J lost 7; bases outside the gene matches: 6. There are 17 residues in the CDR3. Per the germline V gene, CDR1 is LGHNA and CDR2 is YNFKEQ. The CDR3 nucleotides read TGTGCCAGCAGCCAAGATCTGACTAGCGGGGGTCACGGGGAGCTGTTTTTT. This gives the protein CASSQDLTSGGHGELFF.

The CDR3 sequence is CASSVSSGATGELFF. The DNA of the CDR3 is TGCGCCAGCAGCGTTTCTAGCGGGGCCACCGGGGAGCTGTTTTTT. This sequence joins TRBV5-1 and TRBJ2-2, with 9 bases identical to TRBD2. The CDR3 runs to 15 residues. Germline lookup yields CDR1 SGHRS and CDR2 YFSETQ. The V segment lost 4 bases and the J segment 4 bases; nucleotides outside the gene matches: 5.

Concerning this clone itself: Other DNA sequences in the same sample also yield this CDR3. The genes are TRBV7-9 and TRBJ1-6; 7 bases align to TRBD1. The germline V gene encodes CDR1 SEHNR and CDR2 FQNEAQ (reference sequence). V shed 1 base and J 6 bases; nucleotides not matched to a gene: 3. The CDR3 has 15 residues. The CDR3: CASSLGQGANSPLHF. CDR3 DNA sequence: TGTGCCAGCAGCTTAGGACAGGGCGCTAATTCACCCCTCCACTTT.

CDR3 in amino acids: CASSKDRAGTEAFF. The CDR3 DNA is TGTGCCAGCAGTAAGGACAGGGCGGGAACTGAAGCTTTCTTT. The chain is built from TRBV6-5 and TRBJ1-1; 8 bases match TRBD1. Germline CDR1 reads MNHEY; CDR2 reads SVGAGI. CDR3 length: 14 amino acids. With V trimmed by 5 bases and J by 5 bases, 7 bases remained unmatched.

The chain links TRBV7-6 to TRBJ2-7, with D perhaps TRBD1 (5 bases). Per germline, CDR1 SGHVS and CDR2 FNYEAQ. Between the trimmed V and J ends, which lost 3 bases and 2 bases, there was a span of 14 bases. The CDR3 is 15 amino acids. CDR3 residues: CASSFTADITYEQYF. Here the CDR3 DNA reads TGTGCCAGCAGCTTTACCGCGGACATTACCTACGAGCAGTACTTC.

This clone was observed a few times. V gene TRBV3-1 (or the pseudogene TRBV3-2) combines with J gene TRBJ2-7, with 7 bases that match TRBD1. Germline CDR1 reads LGHDT; CDR2 reads YNNKEL (reference sequence). This CDR3 is 14 amino acids long. Germline trimming cut 3 bases from V and 2 bases from J; bases unmatched to any gene: 4. The CDR3 DNA is TGTGCCAGCAGCCATTGGACAGGTCCCTACGAGCAGTACTTC. Translating it yields CASSHWTGPYEQYF.

This clone occurred a few times. The chain has TRBV15 and TRBJ1-3; a weak D match, TRBD1 (5 bases). The CDR3 extends over 16 amino acids. In germline, CDR1 is LNHNV, CDR2 YYDKDF (reference sequence). The V gene lost 1 base and the J gene lost 0 bases, with 10 bases spanning the gap. CDR3 DNA sequence: TGTGCCACCAGCAGAGCATGGGGGGGCTCTGGAAACACCATATATTTT. Protein sequence: CATSRAWGGSGNTIYF.

This CDR3 is CSASMRGVKLSTDTQYF. The CDR3 DNA reads TGCAGTGCTAGTATGCGGGGGGTTAAACTTAGCACAGATACGCAGTATTTT. This chain links TRBV20-1 with TRBJ2-3; TRBD2 aligns across 8 bases. The J segment lost 0 bases and the V segment lost 3 bases, leaving 11 bases of the junction unmatched. This CDR3 has 17 residues. The V gene's germline CDR1 is DFQATT and CDR2 SNEGSKA (reference sequence).

This chain joins TRBV2 and TRBJ2-1, with 9 bases matching TRBD2. V was clipped by 3 bases and J by 2 bases; unmatched bases: 2. The germline gives CDR1 SNHLY, CDR2 FYNNEI. The CDR3 sequence is 15 residues long. The CDR3 loop reads CASSERGGPYNEQFF. For the CDR3, the DNA is TGTGCCAGCAGTGAGCGGGGGGGCCCCTACAATGAGCAGTTCTTC.

This clone was detected once. The chain combines TRBV6-5 with TRBJ1-6, with D hard to call. Germline V gene sequence: CDR1 MNHEY, CDR2 SVGAGI. Trimming pared 6 bases from V and 14 bases from J, leaving 14 bases between. The CDR3 has 12 residues. The CDR3 reads CASSHEGRSLHF. The DNA of the CDR3 is TGTGCCAGCAGCCACGAAGGGAGGTCCCTCCACTTT.

The rearrangement links TRBV7-8 to TRBJ1-2; D perhaps matches TRBD1 (6 bases). Germline CDR1 is SGHVS and CDR2 is FQNEAQ. The ends were cut back, 5 bases at V and 6 bases at J, with 10 bases in the middle. The CDR3 contains 12 residues. Here the CDR3 reads CASSPGQNGYTF. As DNA, the CDR3 is TGTGCCAGCAGCCCCGGACAGAATGGCTACACCTTC.

The V call is TRBV27, the J call TRBJ1-5; no clear D gene. Per the germline V gene, CDR1 is MNHEY and CDR2 is SMNVEV (reference sequence). This CDR3 is 14 amino acids long. V was cut by 5 bases and J by 6 bases, with 14 bases left in between. In DNA form, the CDR3 reads TGTGCCAGCAGTGGGGAAGGAGGAATTCAGCCCCAGCATTTT. Translating it yields CASSGEGGIQPQHF.

This rearrangement joins TRBV27 to TRBJ2-3; TRBD2 agrees at 14 bases. Germline assignment: CDR1 MNHEY and CDR2 SMNVEV (reference sequence). The J segment lost 1 base and the V segment lost 5 bases, leaving 2 bases of the junction unmatched. The CDR3 covers 16 residues. In DNA form, the CDR3 reads TGTGCCAGCAGTATGGGACTAGCGGGAGGCACAGATACGCAGTATTTT. It codes for CASSMGLAGGTDTQYF.

The rearrangement links TRBV6-5 to TRBJ1-1; 7 bases are shared with TRBD1. The CDR3 loop spans 16 amino acids. Looked up from germline, CDR1 is MNHEY and CDR2 is SVGAGI. V shed 0 bases and J 1 base; nucleotides not matched to a gene: 5. The CDR3 DNA follows: TGTGCCAGCAGTTACTCATGGGACAGAAAGAACACTGAAGCTTTCTTT. Translating gives CASSYSWDRKNTEAFF.

The genes are TRBV2 and TRBJ1-2, with D perhaps matching TRBD1 (6 bases). V shed 5 bases and J shed 4 bases, with 14 bases lying between them. This CDR3 is built from 14 residues. Looked up from germline, CDR1 is SNHLY and CDR2 is FYNNEI. In nucleotides, the CDR3 is TGTGCCAGCAGTCGGACAGAAAAAACCTATGGCTACACCTTC. This codes for CASSRTEKTYGYTF.

This chain connects TRBV11-2 to TRBJ1-3, with TRBD1 as a possible D gene (6 bases). Per the germline V gene, CDR1 is SGHAT and CDR2 is FQNNGV. The CDR3 is made up of 16 amino acids. Deletions cut 5 bases from V and 4 bases from J, with 18 bases between. CDR3 sequence reads: CASSPTRQDKGNTIYF. In nucleotides, the CDR3 is TGTGCCAGCAGCCCAACCCGACAGGATAAGGGAAACACCATATATTTT.